One and the same sample provided the 21 T cell receptor beta chains below, sequenced in a study of T-cell reconstitution after alpha-beta-depleted transplantation in children. Unique molecular identifiers featured in how the TCRbeta library was prepared. TCRdb re-called the PCR reads with MiXCR, one entry per CDR3 protein. In the table there are around 480,000 distinct CDR3 sequences, about 31% of which are singletons. The sample was PBMCs from the stem cell graft donor, taken from the stem cell graft. Receptor source: a human donor who donated a stem cell graft to a child with aplastic anemia.

The CDR3 bases are TGTGCCAGCAGCGTAGAAGGGGGAGCGGGTGGCGATGAGCAGTTCTTC. Translated: CASSVEGGAGGDEQFF. J is TRBJ2-1 and V is TRBV9; perhaps D is TRBD1 or TRBD2 (6 bases each). Trimming pared 0 bases from V and 8 bases from J, leaving 18 bases between. The germline gives CDR1 SGDLS, CDR2 YYNGEE. CDR3 length equals 16 residues. The variable domain in full, with the rest retrieved from reference TRBV9 and TRBJ2-1, is DSGVTQTPKHLITATGQRVTLRCSPRSGDLSVYWYQQSLDQGLQFLIQYYNGEERAKGNILERFSAQQFPDLHSELNLSSLELGDSALYFCASSVEGGAGGDEQFFGPGTRLTVL.

This chain joins TRBV7-2 and TRBJ2-7; TRBD2 might be the D (5 bases). The V end was cut by 1 base, the J end by 0 bases, with 13 bases between. CDR3 size: 16 residues. CDR1 SGHTA and CDR2 FQGNSA come from the germline V gene. This CDR3 reads CASSLGPAALSYEQYF. The CDR3 DNA follows: TGTGCCAGCAGCTTAGGCCCAGCGGCCCTCTCCTACGAGCAGTACTTC.

About this clonotype itself: Lacking the conserved final phenylalanine or tryptophan, this CDR3 likely reflects a read error. No DNA is shown, since the ends of the CDR3 on it are uncertain; the CDR3 is the one TCRdb lists. The chain has TRBV12-3 or TRBV12-4 and TRBJ1-5. 11 amino acids form the CDR3, both terminal residues included. CDR3 amino acids: CASSLGGRIRV.

The gene calls are TRBV12-3 or TRBV12-4 and TRBJ2-3, with TRBD2 matching 9 bases. CDR3 length equals 15 residues. Trimming took 3 bases from V and 4 from J; bases not matched to a gene: 5. The CDR3 region is CASSFSGSGADTQYF. DNA for the CDR3: TGTGCCAGCAGTTTTAGCGGGAGCGGGGCAGATACGCAGTATTTT.

This clonotype was counted only a few times. The V call is TRBV7-2, the J call TRBJ1-4; the D is unclear. The germline V gene has CDR1 SGHTA and CDR2 FQGNSA. The V and J ends lost 3 bases and 5 bases respectively, with 13 bases between them. There are 15 residues in the CDR3. The CDR3 spells CASSFGRARNEKLFF. Here the CDR3 DNA reads TGTGCCAGCAGCTTTGGGCGGGCCCGAAATGAAAAACTGTTTTTT.

The V gene is TRBV6-5, the J gene TRBJ2-3; 7 nucleotides match TRBD2. CDR1 is MNHEY and CDR2 is SVGAGI in the germline V gene. The length of the CDR3 is 17 residues. The J segment lost 1 base and the V segment lost 6 bases, leaving 13 bases of the junction unmatched. In DNA, the CDR3 is TGTGCCAGCAGATTAGGATTCGGAACTAGCGGCACAGATACGCAGTATTTT. Amino acids: CASRLGFGTSGTDTQYF.

This sequence joins TRBV20-1 and TRBJ2-1, with 11 bases identical to TRBD2. The trim removed 1 base at V and 16 bases at J, leaving 6 bases unmatched. From germline, CDR1 is DFQATT and CDR2 SNEGSKA (reference sequence). The CDR3 length is 12 residues. The CDR3 DNA reads as TGCAGTGCTAGAGGACTAGCGGGAAGGGGTTTCTTC. This codes for CSARGLAGRGFF.

This clonotype showed up just a few times. The V gene is TRBV29-1, the J gene TRBJ2-3; 7 bases match TRBD2. V lost 5 bases, J lost 1 base, and 12 bases stayed unmatched. Germline assignment: CDR1 SQVTM and CDR2 ANQGSEA. CDR3 length: 16 residues. CDR3 DNA: TGCAGCGTTCCAAAGAAGGCGGGAGTGGGCACAGATACGCAGTATTTT. This encodes CSVPKKAGVGTDTQYF.

This clonotype was seen a few times. V is TRBV2 and J is TRBJ1-6, with a possible D match to TRBD1 (6 bases). The V gene's germline CDR1 is SNHLY and CDR2 FYNNEI. V was pared by 6 bases and J by 10 bases, with 19 bases between. This CDR3 is 15 amino acids long. The CDR3 reads CASRTGGRGGSPLHF. CDR3 DNA: TGTGCCAGCAGAACAGGAGGCCGAGGGGGGTCACCCCTCCACTTT.

This chain links TRBV27 with TRBJ1-1; no definite D call. The germline V gene has CDR1 MNHEY and CDR2 SMNVEV (reference sequence). Trimming removed 3 bases at V and 4 bases at J, with 9 bases between. This CDR3 is built from 13 residues. The DNA of the CDR3 is TGTGCCAGCAGTTTCAGAGTGGCCACTGAAGCTTTCTTT. This sequence encodes CASSFRVATEAFF.

This clonotype has just a few counts. The rearrangement joins TRBV29-1 to TRBJ2-7; D is perhaps TRBD1 or TRBD2 (5 bases each). Germline V gene sequence: CDR1 SQVTM, CDR2 ANQGSEA. Trimming removed 4 bases from V and 5 bases from J, with 9 bases in between. The length of the CDR3 is 11 residues. The DNA for the CDR3 is TGCAGCGTTGTCTTGGGGGACGAGCAGTACGTC. Translated, it gives CSVVLGDEQYV.

A few counts support this clonotype. The rearrangement joins TRBV11-2 to TRBJ2-1, with TRBD2 matching 7 bases. The germline CDR1 and CDR2 sequences are SGHAT and FQNNGV. This CDR3 region has 14 residues. J gave up 12 bases and V 0 bases, and 8 bases lay outside the gene matches. Written as DNA, the CDR3 is TGTGCCAGCAGCTTAGATCCCGCTAGCGGCCTGCAGTTCTTC. This codes for CASSLDPASGLQFF.

This clonotype was observed a few times. The CDR3 DNA sequence: TGTGCCAGCAGCCCCGGGACAGGGGGAAGGGAGACCCAGTACTTC. Translated, it gives CASSPGTGGRETQYF. The chain uses TRBV12-3 or TRBV12-4 and TRBJ2-5, with 11 bases lining up with TRBD1. CDR3 length equals 15 residues. V lost 6 bases and J lost 5; bases outside the gene matches: 8.

The chain recombines TRBV7-9 with TRBJ1-2; tentatively, D is TRBD1 (5 bases). This CDR3 comprises 16 residues. Germline lookup yields CDR1 SEHNR and CDR2 FQNEAQ (reference sequence). The V and J ends lost 4 bases and 3 bases respectively, with 18 bases between them. The CDR3 coding sequence is TGTGCCAGCAGCTCGATAAGGGCCCGAGGGGACTATGGCTACACCTTC. Translating gives CASSSIRARGDYGYTF.

This clonotype was counted a few times. V is TRBV12-3 or TRBV12-4 and J is TRBJ1-2, with no clear D. The CDR3 length is 10 residues. V was cut by 2 bases and J by 7 bases, with 2 bases left in between. Written as DNA, the CDR3 is TGTGCCAGCAGTTTACTTGGCTACACCTTC. Translating it yields CASSLLGYTF.

The V gene is TRBV5-5, the J gene TRBJ2-7; D is tentatively TRBD1 or TRBD2 (5 bases each). The CDR3 extends over 13 amino acids. The V and J ends lost 0 bases and 6 bases respectively, with 10 bases between them. From germline, CDR1 is SGHKS and CDR2 YYEKEE (reference sequence). CDR3 sequence reads: CASSLAGTFEQYV. For the CDR3, the DNA is TGTGCCAGCAGCTTGGCGGGGACGTTCGAGCAGTACGTC.

The rearrangement links TRBV29-1 to TRBJ1-2; tentative D call: TRBD1 (5 bases). CDR1 is SQVTM and CDR2 is ANQGSEA in the germline V gene. The V gene lost 6 bases and the J gene lost 4 bases, with 12 bases spanning the gap. The CDR3 consists of 12 residues. The DNA for the CDR3 is TGCAGCGTCCGATGGGGGAGCTATGGCTACACCTTC. Translated: CSVRWGSYGYTF.

The chain carries TRBV7-9 and TRBJ2-5; 8 nucleotides line up with TRBD1. CDR3 size: 15 residues. V shed 2 bases, J shed 3 bases, and the junction held 5 bases outside the gene matches. CDR1 and CDR2 (germline): SEHNR, FQNEAQ (reference sequence). The DNA of the CDR3 is TGTGCCAGCAGCTTATTGACAGGGGTTAAAGAGACCCAGTACTTC. The encoded protein is CASSLLTGVKETQYF. Drawing the rest from reference TRBV7-9 and TRBJ2-5, the complete variable domain is DTGVSQNPRHKITKRGQNVTFRCDPISEHNRLYWYRQTLGQGPEFLTYFQNEAQLEKSRLLSDRFSAERPKGSFSTLEIQRTEQGDSAMYLCASSLLTGVKETQYFGPGTRLLVL.

This chain links TRBV7-2 with TRBJ2-2, with D unclear. Trimming stripped 1 base from V and 1 base from J, with 7 bases between. Germline-derived CDR1 and CDR2 are SGHTA and FQGNSA. The CDR3 length is 15 residues. This CDR3 reads CASSLEGGNTGELFF. The DNA for the CDR3 is TGTGCCAGCAGCTTAGAGGGTGGGAACACCGGGGAGCTGTTTTTT. Drawing the rest from reference TRBV7-2 and TRBJ2-2, the complete variable domain is GAGVSQSPSNKVTEKGKDVELRCDPISGHTALYWYRQSLGQGLEFLIYFQGNSAPDKSGLPSDRFSAERTGGSVSTLTIQRTQQEDSAVYLCASSLEGGNTGELFFGEGSRLTVL.

The V call is TRBV15, the J call TRBJ2-3, with unresolved D. Germline V lookup: CDR1 LNHNV, CDR2 YYDKDF (reference sequence). The V gene lost 1 base and the J gene lost 5 bases, with 16 bases spanning the gap. The CDR3 extends over 16 amino acids. This chain's CDR3 is CATSRALGMGIDTQYF. The CDR3 DNA sequence: TGTGCCACCAGCAGAGCGTTAGGCATGGGGATAGATACGCAGTATTTT. Filled out from reference TRBV15 and TRBJ2-3, the complete variable domain reads DAMVIQNPRYQVTQFGKPVTLSCSQTLNHNVMYWYQQKSSQAPKLLFHYYDKDFNNEADTPDNFQSRRPNTSFCFLDIRSPGLGDTAMYLCATSRALGMGIDTQYFGPGTRLTVL.

This chain connects TRBV20-1 to TRBJ1-4; D uncertain. The CDR3 totals 15 residues. Germline V gene lookup returns CDR1 DFQATT and CDR2 SNEGSKA (reference sequence). The V end was cut by 0 bases, the J end by 0 bases, with 8 bases between. CDR3 amino acids: CSAREYGATNEKLFF. DNA of the CDR3: TGCAGTGCTAGAGAGTATGGGGCAACTAATGAAAAACTGTTTTTT.